This TCR beta chain was identified in a study of blood T cells in healthy people across ages. Comments on this clonotype: Antigen unknown.

This CDR3 comprises 13 residues. V gave up 2 bases and J gave up 1 base, with 5 bases separating them. Germline CDR1 and CDR2: MNHNY and SVGAGI (reference sequence). Findings of the study overall: TCR beta diversity per million T cells fell roughly linearly with age. A conclusive naive versus antigen-experienced comparison was prevented by the unsorted PBMCs.

Aged about 6 to 95, donors were systemically healthy Caucasians from Russia. A second PCR of 7 to 11 cycles used a sample-barcoded 5' primer and a J-beta primer mix. TCRdb re-analysed the 5' RACE reads in MiXCR, keeping a single row per CDR3 protein. The table records fewer than 2,000,000 distinct CDR3 sequences, around 42% of them present only once. The origin of this receptor is a human donor in good health. Sequencing was done on a sample of blood. The V call is TRBV6-6, the J call TRBJ1-1; unclear D gene. CDR3 in amino acids: CASSYQQNTEAFF. The CDR3 nucleotides read TGTGCCAGCAGTTACCAGCAGAACACTGAAGCTTTCTTT.